The clone carrying this T cell receptor (beta chain) has more than one count but fewer than ten. Germline values: CDR1 MDHEN, CDR2 SYDVKM. V lost 2 bases and J 10 bases, leaving 11 bases between the germline ends. This CDR3 is 12 amino acids long. Time point given: patch test 1, 2 weeks after DPC sensitization. Treatment described: therapeutic diphenylcyclopropenone sensitization with weekly scalp DPC. Library preparation tagged each individual cDNA molecule with a unique molecular identifier. TCRdb re-analysed the RACE reads in MiXCR, keeping a single row per CDR3 protein. Among tens of thousands of distinct CDR3 sequences, about a tenth were seen once, and the ten largest hold more than 1.1%. This specimen comes from a study of human T cells and chemical hapten exposure. About the research overall: Variation in per-sample TCR yields came mainly from small pooled library volume differences.

The sequencing used whole blood, collected in connection with sensitization to the hapten diphenylcyclopropenone (DPC). The chain uses TRBV28 and TRBJ1-1; D not certain. This receptor was identified in a woman aged 50 to 60 with alopecia areata. Some clones in this sample may be carry-over from other donors' samples. The CDR3 protein is CASSLIRVRAFF. The CDR3 DNA reads TGTGCCAGCAGTTTAATAAGGGTTAGAGCTTTCTTT.